These 11 T cell receptor beta chains were sequenced from one sample in a study of blood T cell repertoires in COVID-19. Generated by immunoSEQ multiplex PCR, the TCRdb table keeps only in-frame clones and is missing some. The sample has approximately 160,000 clones, approximately 85% seen once. The sequencing input was peripheral blood. The receptors here all came from a man aged 55-75 years who had recovered from COVID-19.

The CDR3 region is CASRQGDGYTF. CDR3 nucleotides: TGTGCCAGCAGACAGGGGGATGGCTACACCTTC. The chain couples TRBV9 to TRBJ1-2; 8 bases agree with TRBD1. The V segment lost 5 bases and the J segment 6 bases; nucleotides outside the gene matches: 0. The CDR3 totals 11 residues. Germline V gene lookup returns CDR1 SGDLS and CDR2 YYNGEE. Based on the CDR3 plus reference TRBV9 and TRBJ1-2, the full variable domain is DSGVTQTPKHLITATGQRVTLRCSPRSGDLSVYWYQQSLDQGLQFLIQYYNGEERAKGNILERFSAQQFPDLHSELNLSSLELGDSALYFCASRQGDGYTFGSGTRLTVV.

The CDR3 loop is CASSPRRDTGTEAFF. The CDR3 DNA reads TGCGCCAGCAGCCCTAGACGGGACACGGGCACTGAAGCTTTCTTT. The chain is built from TRBV5-1 and TRBJ1-1; weak D call: TRBD1 (6 bases). This CDR3 spans 15 amino acids. CDR1 SGHRS and CDR2 YFSETQ come from the germline V gene. V was cut by 4 bases and J by 4 bases, with 17 bases left in between.

The genes are TRBV4-2 and TRBJ2-7; 7 positions agree with TRBD2. From germline, CDR1 is LGHNA and CDR2 YNFKEQ. Germline trimming cut 1 base from V and 2 bases from J; bases unmatched to any gene: 8. CDR3 length: 16 residues. CDR3 protein: CASSQVVGGTTYEQYF. CDR3 in DNA: TGTGCCAGCAGCCAAGTTGTCGGGGGGACTACCTACGAGCAGTACTTC.

The chain employs TRBV7-2 and TRBJ1-3; the match to TRBD1 covers 8 bases. CDR1 and CDR2 from the germline V gene are SGHTA and FQGNSA. The CDR3 runs to 17 residues. V dropped 1 base and J dropped 2; count of bases not matched to a gene: 7. The CDR3: CASSLDPRGLTGNTIYF. The CDR3 nucleotides read TGTGCCAGCAGCTTAGACCCCAGGGGGCTCACTGGAAACACCATATATTTT.

J is TRBJ1-4 and V is TRBV5-1; TRBD1 matches at 8 bases. Germline V gene lookup returns CDR1 SGHRS and CDR2 YFSETQ. J lost 7 bases, V lost 0 bases, and 8 bases had no gene match. This CDR3 spans 16 amino acids. This CDR3 reads CASSLGSTGGLEKLFF. As DNA, the CDR3 is TGCGCCAGCAGCTTGGGGTCTACAGGGGGACTTGAAAAACTGTTTTTT.

The chain links TRBV24-1 to TRBJ2-7, with TRBD1 matching over 10 bases. The CDR3 runs 16 residues. The germline CDR1 and CDR2 sequences are KGHDR and SFDVKD. With 5 bases clipped from V and 5 bases from J, the junction kept 11 bases outside the gene matches. Written as DNA, the CDR3 is TGTGCCACCAGTGCTCAACCGACAGGGGGCTGGAACGAGCAGTACTTC. Translated, it gives CATSAQPTGGWNEQYF.

The chain employs TRBV5-1 and TRBJ2-7, with 9 positions matching TRBD1. Trimming took 0 bases from V and 5 from J; bases not matched to a gene: 3. Looked up from germline, CDR1 is SGHRS and CDR2 is YFSETQ. This CDR3 has 14 amino acids. Here the CDR3 reads CASSLDRTGDEQYF. The CDR3 DNA is TGCGCCAGCAGCTTGGATCGGACAGGGGACGAGCAGTACTTC.

The rearrangement links TRBV5-5 to TRBJ2-6; 7 bases fit TRBD1. This CDR3 is 15 amino acids long. J gave up 3 bases and V 3 bases, and 3 bases lay outside the gene matches. The germline V gene encodes CDR1 SGHKS and CDR2 YYEKEE (reference sequence). The CDR3 reads CASSSTGDGANVLTF. The CDR3 DNA reads TGTGCCAGCAGCTCTACAGGGGATGGGGCCAACGTCCTGACTTTC.

The chain is built from TRBV27 and TRBJ1-6, with TRBD1 matching 9 bases. Per germline, CDR1 MNHEY and CDR2 SMNVEV (reference sequence). The ends lost 6 bases at V and 6 bases at J; junction bases unmatched: 9. The CDR3 sequence is 16 residues long. CDR3 sequence reads: CASSLDRGSPNSPLHF. CDR3 bases: TGTGCCAGCAGCCTGGACAGGGGATCTCCTAATTCACCCCTCCACTTT.

The V call is TRBV4-2, the J call TRBJ2-3; TRBD2 aligns across 13 bases. Germline V gene lookup returns CDR1 LGHNA and CDR2 YNFKEQ. V dropped 6 bases and J dropped 4; count of bases not matched to a gene: 7. This CDR3 has 16 amino acids. CDR3 sequence reads: CASSFTSGGASDTQYF. The CDR3 DNA sequence: TGTGCCAGCAGTTTCACTAGCGGGGGGGCCTCAGATACGCAGTATTTT.

The rearrangement joins TRBV7-2 to TRBJ1-5, with D possibly matching TRBD1 (6 bases). Germline V gene data show CDR1 as SGHTA and CDR2 as FQGNSA. Trimming stripped 4 bases from V and 2 bases from J, with 9 bases between. The CDR3 is made up of 14 amino acids. The CDR3 region has the DNA TGTGCCAGCAGCTCCAGGGGTGGCAATCAGCCCCAGCATTTT. Translated: CASSSRGGNQPQHF.